These 3 T cell receptor beta chains share one sample of origin, sequenced in a study of T cells in narcolepsy. Assay: immunoSEQ multiplex PCR; the TCRdb copy retains only in-frame clones and omits some. The repertoire holds 32,000 or so clones, with around 81% as singletons. Sequencing input: CD45RA- memory CD4+ T cells from PBMCs. The receptors come from a human donor with narcolepsy.

This clone occurred a few times. This chain connects TRBV4-2 to TRBJ1-2; D remains unclear. From germline, CDR1 is LGHNA and CDR2 YNFKEQ. The CDR3 contains 14 residues. The V and J ends lost 4 bases and 3 bases respectively, with 12 bases between them. The CDR3 is CASSPRRGDYGYTF. The CDR3 DNA is TGTGCCAGCAGCCCGAGAAGAGGTGACTATGGCTACACCTTC.

The J gene is TRBJ2-6, the V gene TRBV11-2; 7 bases line up with TRBD2. Losses at the gene ends were 0 bases for V and 4 bases for J; bases not matched to a gene: 9. The CDR3 contains 18 residues. The V gene's germline CDR1 is SGHAT and CDR2 FQNNGV. In DNA, the CDR3 is TGTGCCAGCAGCTTAGATCCCAGCGGGGCTCAAGGGGCCAACGTCCTGACTTTC. It codes for CASSLDPSGAQGANVLTF.

This chain uses TRBV19 with TRBJ1-1, with D unclear. Trimming took 7 bases from V and 1 from J, leaving 13 bases between them. The CDR3 has 14 residues. Germline CDR1 is LNHDA and CDR2 is SQIVND (reference sequence). The CDR3 region has the DNA TGTGCCAGTACCCCCCGGGCCTCGAACACTGAAGCTTTCTTT. The encoded protein is CASTPRASNTEAFF.